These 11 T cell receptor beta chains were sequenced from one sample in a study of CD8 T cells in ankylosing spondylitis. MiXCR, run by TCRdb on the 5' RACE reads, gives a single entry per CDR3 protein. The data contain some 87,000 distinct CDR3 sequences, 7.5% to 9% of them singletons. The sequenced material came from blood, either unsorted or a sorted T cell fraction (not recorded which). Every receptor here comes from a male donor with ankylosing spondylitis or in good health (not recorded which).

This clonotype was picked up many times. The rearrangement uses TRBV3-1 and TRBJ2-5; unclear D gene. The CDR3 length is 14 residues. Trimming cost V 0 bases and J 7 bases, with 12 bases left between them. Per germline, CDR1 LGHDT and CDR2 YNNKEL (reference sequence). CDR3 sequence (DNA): TGTGCCAGCAGCCAAGATCGGACCTATCGGACCCAGTACTTC. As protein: CASSQDRTYRTQYF.

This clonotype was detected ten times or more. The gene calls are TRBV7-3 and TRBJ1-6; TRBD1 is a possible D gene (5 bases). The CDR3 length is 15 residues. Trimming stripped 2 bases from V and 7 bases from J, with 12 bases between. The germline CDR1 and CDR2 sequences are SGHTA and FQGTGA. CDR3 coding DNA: TGTGCCAGCAGCTTATCGGCAGGGCGAAATTCACCCCTCCACTTT. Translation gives CASSLSAGRNSPLHF.

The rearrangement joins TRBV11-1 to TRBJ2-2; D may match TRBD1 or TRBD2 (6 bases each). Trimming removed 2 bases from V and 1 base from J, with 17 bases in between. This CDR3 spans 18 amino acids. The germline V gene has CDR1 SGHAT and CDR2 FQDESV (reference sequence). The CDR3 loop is CASSLQAGGVGNTGELFF. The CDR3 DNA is TGTGCCAGCAGCTTACAAGCCGGGGGCGTAGGGAACACCGGGGAGCTGTTTTTT.

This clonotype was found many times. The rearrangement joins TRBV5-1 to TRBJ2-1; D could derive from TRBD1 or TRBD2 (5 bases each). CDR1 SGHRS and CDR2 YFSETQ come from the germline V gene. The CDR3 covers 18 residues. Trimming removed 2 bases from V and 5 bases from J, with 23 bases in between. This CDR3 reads CASSFTGTQGGADNEQFF. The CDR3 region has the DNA TGCGCCAGCAGCTTTACCGGGACCCAAGGAGGAGCCGACAATGAGCAGTTCTTC.

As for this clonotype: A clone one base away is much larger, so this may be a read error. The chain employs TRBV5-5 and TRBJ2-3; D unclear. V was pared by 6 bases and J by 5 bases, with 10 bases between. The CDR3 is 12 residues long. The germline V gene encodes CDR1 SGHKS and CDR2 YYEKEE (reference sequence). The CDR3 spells CASNRWGDTQYF. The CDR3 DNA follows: TGTGCCAGCAACCGGTGGGGAGATACGCAGTATTTT.

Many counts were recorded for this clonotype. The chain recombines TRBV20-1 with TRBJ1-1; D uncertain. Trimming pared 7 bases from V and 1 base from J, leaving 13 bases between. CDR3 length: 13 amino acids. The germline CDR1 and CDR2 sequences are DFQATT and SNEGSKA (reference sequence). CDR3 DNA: TGCAGTGGCCCGGGAGAAGGGAACACTGAAGCTTTCTTT. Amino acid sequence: CSGPGEGNTEAFF.

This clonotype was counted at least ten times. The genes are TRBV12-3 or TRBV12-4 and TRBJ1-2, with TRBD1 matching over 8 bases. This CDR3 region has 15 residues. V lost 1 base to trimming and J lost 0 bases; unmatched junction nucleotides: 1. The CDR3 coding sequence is TGTGCCAGCAGTTTAGGGGGACAGGCTAACTATGGCTACACCTTC. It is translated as CASSLGGQANYGYTF.

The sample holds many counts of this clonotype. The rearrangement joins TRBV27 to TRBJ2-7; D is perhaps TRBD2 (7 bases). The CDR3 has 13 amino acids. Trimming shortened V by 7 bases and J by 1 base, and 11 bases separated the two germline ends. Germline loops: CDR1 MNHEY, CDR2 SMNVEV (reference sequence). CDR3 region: CASMRGGSYEQYF. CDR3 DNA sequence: TGTGCCAGCATGAGGGGGGGTTCCTACGAGCAGTACTTC.

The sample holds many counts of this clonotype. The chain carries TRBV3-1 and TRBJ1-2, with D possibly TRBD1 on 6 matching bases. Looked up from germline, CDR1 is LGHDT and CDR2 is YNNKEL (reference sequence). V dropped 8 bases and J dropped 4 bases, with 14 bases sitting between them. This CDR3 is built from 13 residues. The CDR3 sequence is CASFAGAIYGYTF. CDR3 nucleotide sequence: TGTGCCAGCTTCGCAGGGGCCATCTATGGCTACACCTTC.

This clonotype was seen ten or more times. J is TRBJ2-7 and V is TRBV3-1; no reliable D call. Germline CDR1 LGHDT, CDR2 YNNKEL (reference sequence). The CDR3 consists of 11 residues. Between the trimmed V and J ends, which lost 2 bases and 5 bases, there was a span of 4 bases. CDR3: CASSQSHEQYF. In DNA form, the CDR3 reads TGTGCCAGCAGCCAATCGCACGAGCAGTACTTC.

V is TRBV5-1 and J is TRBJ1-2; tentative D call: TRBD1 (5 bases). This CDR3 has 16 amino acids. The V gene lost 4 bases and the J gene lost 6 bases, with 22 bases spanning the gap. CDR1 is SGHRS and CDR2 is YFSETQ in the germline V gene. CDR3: CASSLDSRARENGYTF. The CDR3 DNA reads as TGCGCCAGCAGCCTAGACAGTAGAGCGAGGGAGAATGGCTACACCTTC. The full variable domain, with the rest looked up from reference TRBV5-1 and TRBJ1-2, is KAGVTQTPRYLIKTRGQQVTLSCSPISGHRSVSWYQQTPGQGLQFLFEYFSETQRNKGNFPGRFSGRQFSNSRSEMNVSTLELGDSALYLCASSLDSRARENGYTFGSGTRLTVV.